This TCR beta chain originates from a study of T-cell reconstitution after alpha-beta-depleted transplantation in children. Notes on the study in general: About two months after transplant, alpha-beta T cells reportedly came from several hundred expanded graft clones. Some patients owed their high day-60 TCRbeta diversity to surviving recipient T cells and thymic progenitors.

Regarding this clonotype: Its matching antigen is unknown.

CDR1 and CDR2 from the germline V gene are LGHNA and YSLEER. V lost 1 base to trimming and J lost 3 bases, with 8 bases between them. The CDR3 is 14 amino acids. Preparation of the TCRbeta library involved a method that used unique molecular identifiers. From the PCR reads, TCRdb called clonotypes with MiXCR, one entry per CDR3 protein. The sample yields 580,000 or so distinct CDR3 sequences, 23% seen once. This clonotype was sampled from a boy in the first two years of life who had a stem cell transplant for acute myeloid leukemia, so the T cells may come from the graft donor. The chain links TRBV4-3 to TRBJ2-3, with D maybe TRBD2 (6 bases). This material consisted of PBMCs, mostly from graft donor cells, taken 360 days after TCRalphabeta/CD19-depleted stem cell transplant. Written as DNA, the CDR3 is TGCGCCAGCAGCCAAGCGGGGGTGACAGATACGCAGTATTTT. Translating it yields CASSQAGVTDTQYF.